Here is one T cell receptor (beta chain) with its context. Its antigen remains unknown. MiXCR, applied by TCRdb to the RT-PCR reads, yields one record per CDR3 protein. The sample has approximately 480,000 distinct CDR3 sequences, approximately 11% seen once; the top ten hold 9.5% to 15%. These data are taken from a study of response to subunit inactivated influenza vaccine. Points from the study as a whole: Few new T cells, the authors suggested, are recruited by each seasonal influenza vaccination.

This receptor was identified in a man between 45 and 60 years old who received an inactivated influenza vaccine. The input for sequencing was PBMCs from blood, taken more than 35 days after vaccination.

CDR3 residues: CASSRRISGTMGGFGPGNEQFF. In DNA, the CDR3 is TGTGCCAGCAGCCGTCGAATTTCCGGGACTATGGGGGGGTTCGGCCCGGGCAATGAGCAGTTCTTC. The genes are TRBV13 and TRBJ2-1; 7 bases map to TRBD2. There are 22 residues in the CDR3. Trimming at V came to 5 bases and at J to 6 bases, leaving 31 bases not matched to a gene. Germline loops: CDR1 PRHDT, CDR2 FYEKMQ (reference sequence). Full variable domain (missing parts from reference TRBV13 and TRBJ2-1): AAGVIQSPRHLIKEKRETATLKCYPIPRHDTVYWYQQGPGQDPQFLISFYEKMQSDKGSIPDRFSAQQFSDYHSELNMSSLELGDSALYFCASSRRISGTMGGFGPGNEQFFGPGTRLTVL.